This TCR beta chain was retrieved from a study of cytomegalovirus exposure and HLA in healthy donors. As for the study in general: Assignment to the Caucasian-associated ancestry cluster applied to less than 85% of the approximately 400 genotyped donors. General observations from the study: Available immune exposure information covered CMV serostatus only. Some highly shared sequence variants likely arose as a pipeline artifact.

This clone came up a few times. Its specificity is not known. The PCR ran on 60 Vbeta and 13 Jbeta primers. Generated by immunoSEQ multiplex PCR, the TCRdb table keeps only in-frame clones and is missing some. This sample yields about 120,000 clones, of which roughly four fifths are seen a single time; more than 1.4% belongs to the top ten. The receptor was isolated from a woman younger than 30 in good health and CMV-seronegative. The specimen was PBMCs.

This chain's CDR3 is CASSSPRDRYEQYF. The DNA for the CDR3 is TGTGCCAGCAGCTCGCCGCGGGATCGCTACGAGCAGTACTTC. This rearrangement joins TRBV11-2 to TRBJ2-5; D is possibly TRBD2 (6 bases). The J call may be incorrect, as the DNA end agrees better with TRBJ2-7. This CDR3 contains 14 residues. The germline V gene encodes CDR1 SGHAT and CDR2 FQNNGV.